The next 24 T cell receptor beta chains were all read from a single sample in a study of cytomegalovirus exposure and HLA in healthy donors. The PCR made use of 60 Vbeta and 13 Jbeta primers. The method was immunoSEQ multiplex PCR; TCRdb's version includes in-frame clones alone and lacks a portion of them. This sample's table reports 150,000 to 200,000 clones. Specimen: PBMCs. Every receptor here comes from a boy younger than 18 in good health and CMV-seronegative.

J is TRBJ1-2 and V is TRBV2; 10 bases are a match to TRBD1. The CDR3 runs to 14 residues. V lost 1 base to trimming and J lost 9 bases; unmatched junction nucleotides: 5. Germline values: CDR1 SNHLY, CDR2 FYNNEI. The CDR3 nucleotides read TGTGCCAGCAGTGAAGGGGACAGGGGTGGGCGCTACACCTTC. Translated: CASSEGDRGGRYTF. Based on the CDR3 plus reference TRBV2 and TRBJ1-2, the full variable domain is EPEVTQTPSHQVTQMGQEVILRCVPISNHLYFYWYRQILGQKVEFLVSFYNNEISEKSEIFDDQFSVERPDGSNFTLKIRSTKLEDSAMYFCASSEGDRGGRYTFGSGTRLTVV.

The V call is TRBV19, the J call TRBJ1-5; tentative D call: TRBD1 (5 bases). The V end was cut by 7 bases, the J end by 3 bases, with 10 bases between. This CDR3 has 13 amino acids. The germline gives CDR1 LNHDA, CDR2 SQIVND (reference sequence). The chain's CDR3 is CASMGQANQPQHF. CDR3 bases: TGTGCCAGTATGGGGCAGGCCAATCAGCCCCAGCATTTT.

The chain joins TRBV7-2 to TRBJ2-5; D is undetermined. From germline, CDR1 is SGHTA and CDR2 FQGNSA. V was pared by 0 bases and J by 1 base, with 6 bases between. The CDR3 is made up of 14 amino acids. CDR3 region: CASSLAGLQETQYF. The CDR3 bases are TGTGCCAGCAGCTTAGCGGGCCTCCAAGAGACCCAGTACTTC. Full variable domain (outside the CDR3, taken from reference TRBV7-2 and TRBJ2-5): GAGVSQSPSNKVTEKGKDVELRCDPISGHTALYWYRQSLGQGLEFLIYFQGNSAPDKSGLPSDRFSAERTGGSVSTLTIQRTQQEDSAVYLCASSLAGLQETQYFGPGTRLLVL.

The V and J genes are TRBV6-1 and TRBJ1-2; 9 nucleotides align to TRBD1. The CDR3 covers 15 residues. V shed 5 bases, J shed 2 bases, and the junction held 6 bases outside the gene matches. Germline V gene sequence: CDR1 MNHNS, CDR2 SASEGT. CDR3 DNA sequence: TGTGCCAGCAGTAACGAGGGGACAGGGAACTATGGCTACACCTTC. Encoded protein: CASSNEGTGNYGYTF.

Here the CDR3 reads CASSILMGENTEAFF. The CDR3, as DNA: TGTGCCAGTAGTATATTGATGGGAGAAAACACTGAAGCTTTCTTT. V and J are TRBV19 and TRBJ1-1; no clear D gene. This CDR3 comprises 15 residues. Germline V gives CDR1 LNHDA, CDR2 SQIVND (reference sequence). With 2 bases removed from V and 2 bases from J, the gap between germline ends came to 12 bases.

The CDR3 loop is CASSVGGGGQPQHF. DNA of the CDR3: TGTGCCAGCAGTGTCGGGGGGGGCGGGCAGCCCCAGCATTTT. The chain joins TRBV6-5 to TRBJ1-5, with D possibly matching TRBD1 (6 bases). Germline V CDR1 and CDR2: MNHEY, SVGAGI. The length of the CDR3 is 14 residues. V lost 5 bases and J 7 bases, leaving 15 bases between the germline ends.

CDR3 sequence reads: CASSALTVQETQYF. Written as DNA, the CDR3 is TGTGCCAGCAGCGCCTTGACAGTCCAAGAGACCCAGTACTTC. The rearrangement joins TRBV5-8 to TRBJ2-5, with D possibly being TRBD1 (5 bases). V lost 4 bases to trimming and J lost 1 base, with 11 bases between them. Germline-derived CDR1 and CDR2 are SGHTS and YDEGEE. This CDR3 is 14 amino acids long.

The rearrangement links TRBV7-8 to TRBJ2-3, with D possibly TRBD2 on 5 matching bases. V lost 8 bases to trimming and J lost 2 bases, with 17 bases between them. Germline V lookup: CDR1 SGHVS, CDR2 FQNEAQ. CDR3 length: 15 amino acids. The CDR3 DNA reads TGTGCCAGCGCGTGGGGAAGCGGACTCACAGATACGCAGTATTTT. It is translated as CASAWGSGLTDTQYF.

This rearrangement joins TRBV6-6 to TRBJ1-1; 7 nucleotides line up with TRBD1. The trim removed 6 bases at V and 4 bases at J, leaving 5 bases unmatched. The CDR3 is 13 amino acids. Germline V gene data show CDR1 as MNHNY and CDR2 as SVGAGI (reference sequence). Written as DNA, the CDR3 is TGTGCCAGCAGCCGGCAGGGGGGCACTGAAGCTTTCTTT. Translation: CASSRQGGTEAFF.

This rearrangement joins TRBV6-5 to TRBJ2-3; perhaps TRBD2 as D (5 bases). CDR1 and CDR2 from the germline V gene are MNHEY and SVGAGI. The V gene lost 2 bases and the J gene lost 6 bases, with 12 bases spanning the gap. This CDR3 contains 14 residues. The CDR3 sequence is CASSYINSGDTQYF. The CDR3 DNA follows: TGTGCCAGCAGTTACATCAATTCGGGGGATACGCAGTATTTT.

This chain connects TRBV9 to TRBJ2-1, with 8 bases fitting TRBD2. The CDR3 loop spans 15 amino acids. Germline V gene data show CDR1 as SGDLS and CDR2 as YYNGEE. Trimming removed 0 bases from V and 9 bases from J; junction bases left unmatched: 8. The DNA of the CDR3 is TGTGCCAGCAGCGTAGCTGGTAGCGGGGTTTTTGAGCAGTTCTTC. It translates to CASSVAGSGVFEQFF.

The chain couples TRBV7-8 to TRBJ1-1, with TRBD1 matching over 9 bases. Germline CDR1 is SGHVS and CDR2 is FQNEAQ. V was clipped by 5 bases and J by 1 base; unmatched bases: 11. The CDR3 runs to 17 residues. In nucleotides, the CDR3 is TGTGCCAGCAGCCCAAGGCCGGGACAGGGTTCGAACACTGAAGCTTTCTTT. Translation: CASSPRPGQGSNTEAFF.

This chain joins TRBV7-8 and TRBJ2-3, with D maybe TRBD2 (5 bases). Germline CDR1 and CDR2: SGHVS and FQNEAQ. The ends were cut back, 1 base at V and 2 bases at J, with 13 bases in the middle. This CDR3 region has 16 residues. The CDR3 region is CASSLGSGLLTDTQYF. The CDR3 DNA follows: TGTGCCAGCAGCTTAGGCAGCGGCCTACTCACAGATACGCAGTATTTT.

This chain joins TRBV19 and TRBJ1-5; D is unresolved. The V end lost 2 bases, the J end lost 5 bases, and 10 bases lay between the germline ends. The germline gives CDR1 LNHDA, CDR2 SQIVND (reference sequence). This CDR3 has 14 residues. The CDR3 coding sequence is TGTGCCAGTAGTATATCCGGGTCCTATCAGCCCCAGCATTTT. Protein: CASSISGSYQPQHF.

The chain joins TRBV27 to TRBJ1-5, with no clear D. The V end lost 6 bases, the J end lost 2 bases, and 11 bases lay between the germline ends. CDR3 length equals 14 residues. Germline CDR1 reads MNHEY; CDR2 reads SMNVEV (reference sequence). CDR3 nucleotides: TGTGCCAGCAGCCCGGGTCGTGGCAATCAGCCCCAGCATTTT. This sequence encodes CASSPGRGNQPQHF.

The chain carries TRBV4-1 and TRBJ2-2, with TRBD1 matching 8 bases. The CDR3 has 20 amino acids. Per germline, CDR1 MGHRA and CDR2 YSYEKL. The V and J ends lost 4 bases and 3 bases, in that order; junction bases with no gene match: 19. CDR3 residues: CASSRSPPTGVVPYTGELFF. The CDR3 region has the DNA TGCGCCAGCAGCCGATCTCCCCCGACAGGGGTAGTCCCCTACACCGGGGAGCTGTTTTTT.

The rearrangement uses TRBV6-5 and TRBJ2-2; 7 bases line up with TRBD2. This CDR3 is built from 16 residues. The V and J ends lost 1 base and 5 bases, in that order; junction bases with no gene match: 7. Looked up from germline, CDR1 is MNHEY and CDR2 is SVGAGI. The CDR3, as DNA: TGTGCCAGCAGTTACTTGTTGGGGGGGGGTACCGGGGAGCTGTTTTTT. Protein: CASSYLLGGGTGELFF.

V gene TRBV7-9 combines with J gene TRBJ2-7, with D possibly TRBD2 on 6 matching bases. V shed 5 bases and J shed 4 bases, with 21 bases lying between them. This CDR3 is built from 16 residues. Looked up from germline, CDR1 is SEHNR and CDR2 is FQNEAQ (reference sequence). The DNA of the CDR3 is TGTGCCAGCAGCGCATACACCGGGACTCAGTCGTACGAGCAGTACTTC. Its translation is CASSAYTGTQSYEQYF.

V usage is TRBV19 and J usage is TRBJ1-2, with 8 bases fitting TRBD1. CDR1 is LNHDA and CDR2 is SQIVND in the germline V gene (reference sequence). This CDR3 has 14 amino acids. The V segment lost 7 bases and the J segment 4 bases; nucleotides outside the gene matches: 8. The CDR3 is CASTTDRVSYGYTF. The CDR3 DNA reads TGTGCCAGTACCACGGACAGGGTCAGCTATGGCTACACCTTC. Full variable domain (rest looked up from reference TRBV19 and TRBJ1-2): DGGITQSPKYLFRKEGQNVTLSCEQNLNHDAMYWYRQDPGQGLRLIYYSQIVNDFQKGDIAEGYSVSREKKESFPLTVTSAQKNPTAFYLCASTTDRVSYGYTFGSGTRLTVV.

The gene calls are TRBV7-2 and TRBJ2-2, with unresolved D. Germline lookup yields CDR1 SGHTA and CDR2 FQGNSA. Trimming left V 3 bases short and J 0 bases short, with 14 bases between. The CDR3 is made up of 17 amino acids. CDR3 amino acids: CASSFVKRTANTGELFF. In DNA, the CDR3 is TGTGCCAGCAGCTTTGTTAAGCGCACCGCGAACACCGGGGAGCTGTTTTTT.

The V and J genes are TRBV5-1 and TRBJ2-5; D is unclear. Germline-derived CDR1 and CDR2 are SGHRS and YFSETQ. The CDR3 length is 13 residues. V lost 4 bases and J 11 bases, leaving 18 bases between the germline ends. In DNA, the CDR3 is TGCGCCAGCAGCCCCCCGGCGGCCGGAGAGCAGTACTTC. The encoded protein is CASSPPAAGEQYF. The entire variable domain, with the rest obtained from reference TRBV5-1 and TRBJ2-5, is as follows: KAGVTQTPRYLIKTRGQQVTLSCSPISGHRSVSWYQQTPGQGLQFLFEYFSETQRNKGNFPGRFSGRQFSNSRSEMNVSTLELGDSALYLCASSPPAAGEQYFGPGTRLLVL.

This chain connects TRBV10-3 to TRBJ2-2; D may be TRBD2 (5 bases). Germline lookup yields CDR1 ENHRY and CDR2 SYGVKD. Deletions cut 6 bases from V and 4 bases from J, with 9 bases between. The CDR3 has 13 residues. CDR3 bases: TGTGCCATCAGCCGGGCGGGCACCGGGGAGCTGTTTTTT. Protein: CAISRAGTGELFF.

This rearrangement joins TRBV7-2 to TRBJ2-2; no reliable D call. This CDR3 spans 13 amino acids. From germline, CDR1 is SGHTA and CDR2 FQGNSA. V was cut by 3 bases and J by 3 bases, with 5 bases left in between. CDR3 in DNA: TGTGCCAGCAGCTTCCTGTACACCGGGGAGCTGTTTTTT. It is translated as CASSFLYTGELFF.

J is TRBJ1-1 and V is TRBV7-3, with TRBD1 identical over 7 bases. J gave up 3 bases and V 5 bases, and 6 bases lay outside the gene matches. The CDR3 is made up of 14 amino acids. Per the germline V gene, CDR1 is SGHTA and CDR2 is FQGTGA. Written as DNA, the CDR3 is TGTGCCAGCAGCCCCCGGGACAGTCACACTGAAGCTTTCTTT. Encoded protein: CASSPRDSHTEAFF. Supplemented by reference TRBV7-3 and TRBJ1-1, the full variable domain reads GAGVSQTPSNKVTEKGKYVELRCDPISGHTALYWYRQSLGQGPEFLIYFQGTGAADDSGLPNDRFFAVRPEGSVSTLKIQRTERGDSAVYLCASSPRDSHTEAFFGQGTRLTVV.